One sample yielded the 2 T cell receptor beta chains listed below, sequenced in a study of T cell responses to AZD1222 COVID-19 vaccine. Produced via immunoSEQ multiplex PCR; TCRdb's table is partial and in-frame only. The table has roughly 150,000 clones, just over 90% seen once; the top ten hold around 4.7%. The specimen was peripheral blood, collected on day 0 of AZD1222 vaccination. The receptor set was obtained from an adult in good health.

The CDR3 nucleotides are TGTGCCAGCTCTCCGGGACTAGGATCCTCGTATACGCAGTATTTT. This translates into CASSPGLGSSYTQYF. The chain uses TRBV7-6 and TRBJ2-3; 8 bases agree with TRBD2. The length of the CDR3 is 15 residues. Germline V CDR1 and CDR2: SGHVS, FNYEAQ. Trimming took 8 bases from V and 7 from J; bases not matched to a gene: 14.

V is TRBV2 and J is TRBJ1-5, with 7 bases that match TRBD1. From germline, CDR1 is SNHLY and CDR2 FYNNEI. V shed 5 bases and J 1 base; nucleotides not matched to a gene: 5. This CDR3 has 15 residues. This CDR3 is CASSPNRGSNQPQHF. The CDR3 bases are TGTGCCAGCAGTCCAAACAGGGGCAGCAATCAGCCCCAGCATTTT.